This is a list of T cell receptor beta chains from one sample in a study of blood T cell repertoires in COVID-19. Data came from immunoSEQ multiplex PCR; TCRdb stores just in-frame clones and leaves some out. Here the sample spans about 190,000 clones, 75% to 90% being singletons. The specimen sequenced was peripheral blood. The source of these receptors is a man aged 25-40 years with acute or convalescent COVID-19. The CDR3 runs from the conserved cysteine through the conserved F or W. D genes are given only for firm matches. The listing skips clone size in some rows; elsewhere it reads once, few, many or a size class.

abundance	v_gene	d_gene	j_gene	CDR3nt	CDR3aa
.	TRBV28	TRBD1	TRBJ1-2	TGTGCCAGCAACCTTATCACAGGGGGCTATGGCTACACCTTC	CASNLITGGYGYTF
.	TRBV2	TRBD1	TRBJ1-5	TGTGCCAGCAGTGGGACAGGGTTTCAGCCCCAGCATTTT	CASSGTGFQPQHF
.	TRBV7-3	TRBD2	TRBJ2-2	TGTGCCAGCAGCCACGGGACTAGCGGGGTGGTCGGGGAGCTGTTTTTT	CASSHGTSGVVGELFF
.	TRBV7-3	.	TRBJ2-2	TGTGCCAGCAGCAATCCGGGAGTTCAGACCGGGGAGCTGTTTTTT	CASSNPGVQTGELFF
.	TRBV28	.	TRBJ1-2	TGTGCCAGCAGCATCCAGGGGCCAGGGGGCTACACCTTC	CASSIQGPGGYTF
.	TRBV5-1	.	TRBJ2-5	TGCGCCAGCAGTTTCGGCCAAGAGACCCAGTACTTC	CASSFGQETQYF
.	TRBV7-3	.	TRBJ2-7	TGTGCCAGCAGCTGGGCCTTGGGCTACGAGCAGTACTTC	CASSWALGYEQYF
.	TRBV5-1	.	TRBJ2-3	TGCGCCAGCAGCCTTGGATTAGTAGCCGTTACAGATACGCAGTATTTT	CASSLGLVAVTDTQYF
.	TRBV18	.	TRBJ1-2	TGTGCCAGCTACAAGGTTGTCTCCGGGGACTATGGCTACACCTTC	CASYKVVSGDYGYTF
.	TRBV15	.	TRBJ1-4	TGTGCCACCAGCAGGAGCCGGGTTGAAAAACTGTTTTTT	CATSRSRVEKLFF
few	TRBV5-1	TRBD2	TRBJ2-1	TGCGCCAGCAGCTTGGGGACTAGCAATGAGCAGTTCTTC	CASSLGTSNEQFF
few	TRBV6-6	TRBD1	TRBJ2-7	TGTGCCAGCAGTTACGGGACAGATACCTACGAGCAGTACTTC	CASSYGTDTYEQYF
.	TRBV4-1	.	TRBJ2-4	TGCGCCAGCAGCGCCCCCGCGGGCCTAGCCAAAAACATTCAGTACTTC	CASSAPAGLAKNIQYF
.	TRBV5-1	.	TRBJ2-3	TGCGCCAGCAGCTTCTACCTGAACCCAGATACGCAGTATTTT	CASSFYLNPDTQYF
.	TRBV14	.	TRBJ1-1	TGTGCCAGCAGCCAAGTCATCGGGAACACTGAAGCTTTCTTT	CASSQVIGNTEAFF
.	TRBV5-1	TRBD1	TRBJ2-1	TGCGCCAGCAGCCAACAGGGGGCGCAGAATGAGCAGTTCTTC	CASSQQGAQNEQFF
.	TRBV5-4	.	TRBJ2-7	TGTGCCAGCAGCTTGGTATTCTCGGGGACCTACGAGCAGTACTTC	CASSLVFSGTYEQYF
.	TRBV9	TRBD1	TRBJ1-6	TGTGCCAGCAGCGCACAGGGGACGGCCTATAATTCACCCCTCCACTTT	CASSAQGTAYNSPLHF
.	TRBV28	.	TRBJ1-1	TGTGCCAGCGGCCGGGGGTGGAACACTGAAGCTTTCTTT	CASGRGWNTEAFF
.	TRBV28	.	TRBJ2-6	TGTGCCAGCAGTTCACGCCGACGGGTCTCTGGGGCCAACGTCCTGACTTTC	CASSSRRRVSGANVLTF
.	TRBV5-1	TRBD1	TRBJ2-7	TGCGCCAGCAGCCCCGGGACAGGGAAAGGCGAGCAGTACTTC	CASSPGTGKGEQYF
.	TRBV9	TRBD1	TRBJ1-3	TGTGCCAGCAGCGCGGGGCCAGGGGGGATTTCTGGAAACACCATATATTTT	CASSAGPGGISGNTIYF
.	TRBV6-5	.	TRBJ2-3	TGTGCCAGCAGTTCCTCCGGACGGGGGGCCCTCTTTACGCAGTATTTT	CASSSSGRGALFTQYF
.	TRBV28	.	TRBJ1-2	TGTGCCACCCACCGGAGGAGAGCTGGCTCGTATGGCTACACCTTC	CATHRRRAGSYGYTF
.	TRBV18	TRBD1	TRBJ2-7	TGTGCCAGCTCGGTACAGGGGGCTAGTTTCGACGAGCAGTACTTC	CASSVQGASFDEQYF
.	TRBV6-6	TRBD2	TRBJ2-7	TGTGCCAGCAGCAGACCGACTAGCGGGCCCTTGGAGCAGTACTTC	CASSRPTSGPLEQYF
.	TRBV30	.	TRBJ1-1	TGTGCCTATTTAAAACCCTGGGAGACTGAAGCTTTCTTT	CAYLKPWETEAFF
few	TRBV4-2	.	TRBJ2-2	TGTGCCAGCAGCCAAGATCGGACCGGGGAGCTGTTTTTT	CASSQDRTGELFF
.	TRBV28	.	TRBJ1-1	TGTGCCAGCAGTCACCGAACGAGTTGGGCCTACACTGAAGCTTTCTTT	CASSHRTSWAYTEAFF
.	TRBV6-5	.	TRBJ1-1	TGTGCCAGCAGCTCCGGGCCCGCCGCGGGAGCTTTCTTT	CASSSGPAAGAFF
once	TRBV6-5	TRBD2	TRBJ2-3	TGTGCCAGCAGTTACCCGGGACTAGCGGGCACAGATACGCAGTATTTT	CASSYPGLAGTDTQYF
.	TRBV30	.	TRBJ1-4	TGTGCCTGGAACGGGGTAAATGAAAAACTGTTTTTT	CAWNGVNEKLFF
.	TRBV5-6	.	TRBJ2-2	TGTGCCAGCAGCTTTAGCGGCGGGGAGCTGTTTTTT	CASSFSGGELFF
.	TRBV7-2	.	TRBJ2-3	TGTGCCAGCAGCTTAGTATCAGGGTTATACGGGGATACGCAGTATTTT	CASSLVSGLYGDTQYF
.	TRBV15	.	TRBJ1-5	TGTGCCACCAGCAGAGACAGGCAGCAGCCCCAGCATTTT	CATSRDRQQPQHF
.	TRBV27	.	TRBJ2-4	TGTGCCAGCAGTTTATCGTTAGGGGGAGCAAAAAACATTCAGTACTTC	CASSLSLGGAKNIQYF
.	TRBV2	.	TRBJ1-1	TGTGCCAGCAGACGCGGGGACTTAATAGCTTTCTTT	CASRRGDLIAFF
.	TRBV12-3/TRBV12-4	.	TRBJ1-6	TGTGCCAGCAGGGACAGCAATAATTCACCCCTCCACTTT	CASRDSNNSPLHF
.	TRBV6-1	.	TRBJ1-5	TGTGCCAGCAGTGAAGACGTAGACCAGGGCCCTCGGTCCCAGCATTTT	CASSEDVDQGPRSQHF
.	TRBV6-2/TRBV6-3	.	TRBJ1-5	TGTGCCAGCAGCTCTGGGGGGGGGATAGACCAGCCCCAGCATTTT	CASSSGGGIDQPQHF
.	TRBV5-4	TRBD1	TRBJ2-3	TGTGCCAGCAGTCCTACAGGGGGCATGTTTGCAGATACGCAGTATTTT	CASSPTGGMFADTQYF
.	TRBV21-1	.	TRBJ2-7	TGTGCCAGCAGCAAAGAGATAGCGGAGCGCGGGAGGGCCCTTCACGAGCAGTACTTC	CASSKEIAERGRALHEQYF